Described below is a single TCR beta chain sequence and its context. These data belong to a study of T cell repertoires in cytomegalovirus infection. TCRdb itself ran the reads through MiXCR, one entry per CDR3 protein. The table records roughly 320,000 distinct CDR3 sequences, 8% to 9.5% of them present only once. Trimming cost V 6 bases and J 2 bases; bases outside gene matches: 10. This CDR3 is 16 amino acids long. Germline CDR1 and CDR2: SGHVT and SQSDAQ. The chain recombines TRBV7-4 with TRBJ2-3, with TRBD2 matching 8 bases. The sequenced material came from PBMCs. The TCR sequence derives from a human donor in good health (CMV status not recorded). Some clones in this sample may be carry-over from other donors' samples. CDR3 sequence (DNA): TGTGCCAGCAGGTTCGCCGGGACTAGGTTCACAGATACGCAGTATTTT. Encoded protein: CASRFAGTRFTDTQYF.